This T cell receptor beta chain is drawn from a study of T-cell memory formation after mild COVID-19. Study-wide background: The two donors had largely donor-specific TCR clusters.

This CDR3 is 15 amino acids long. Per the germline V gene, CDR1 is MNHEY and CDR2 is SVGEGT. Trimming pared 8 bases from V and 0 bases from J, leaving 11 bases between. TCRdb used MiXCR to reprocess the 5' RACE reads, holding one entry per CDR3 protein. The table records about 410,000 distinct CDR3 sequences, about a sixth of them present only once. The chain couples TRBV6-2 or TRBV6-3 to TRBJ2-6; D not resolved. The specimen was PBMCs or a T cell subset sorted from them (not recorded which). The TCR comes from a young man who had mild COVID-19 (a few samples of this study predate the infection). Cell type and time point are not known. In DNA form, the CDR3 reads TGTGCCAGCGTAGAAGCGAACTCTGGGGCCAACGTCCTGACTTTC. It encodes CASVEANSGANVLTF.